This T cell receptor (beta chain) comes out of a study of OX40 agonist ivuxolimab in advanced cancers. Study-level information: Prior therapy, whether anti-PD-1, anti-PD-L1 or anti-CTLA-4, was allowed, and roughly 40% had some.

Sequencing used immunoSEQ multiplex PCR; TCRdb keeps in-frame clones, though not all of them. The profile shows 50,000 to 70,000 clones, roughly 80% of them singletons. The CDR3 spans 13 residues. Trimming shortened V by 5 bases and J by 2 bases, and 7 bases separated the two germline ends. Germline CDR1 KGHSH, CDR2 LQKENI. This rearrangement joins TRBV18 to TRBJ2-1; D is ambiguous. The sequencing used CD4+ or CD8+ T cells sorted from blood, collected in a trial of the OX40 agonist ivuxolimab. The sequence was obtained from an adult with an advanced solid tumor such as melanoma, head and neck, liver or kidney cancer. CDR3 amino acids: CASSSGTYNEQFF. Written as DNA, the CDR3 is TGTGCCAGCTCATCTGGAACCTACAATGAGCAGTTCTTC.